This passage covers 11 T cell receptor beta chains from one sample sequenced in a study of blood T cell repertoires in COVID-19. The repertoire was sequenced with immunoSEQ multiplex PCR; TCRdb's copy has only in-frame clones and lacks some. The sample records 85,000 to 120,000 clones, over 85% being singletons. Sequencing used peripheral blood. The receptors here all came from a woman in her forties or fifties with COVID-19, enrolled during active disease.

The chain has TRBV27 and TRBJ2-6, with 7 bases matching TRBD1. The CDR3 totals 16 residues. V lost 5 bases to trimming and J lost 2 bases; unmatched junction nucleotides: 6. Germline CDR1 and CDR2: MNHEY and SMNVEV (reference sequence). In nucleotides, the CDR3 is TGTGCCAGCAGTCGACAGGGCAGAACTGGGGCCAACGTCCTGACTTTC. It specifies CASSRQGRTGANVLTF.

J is TRBJ2-2 and V is TRBV15; weak D call: TRBD2 (6 bases). The length of the CDR3 is 14 residues. The V and J ends lost 3 bases and 12 bases respectively, with 17 bases between them. Germline assignment: CDR1 LNHNV and CDR2 YYDKDF (reference sequence). Written as DNA, the CDR3 is TGTGCCACCAGCAGTGGCCGGGGAGGCGGTCAGCTGTTTTTT. Its protein is CATSSGRGGGQLFF.

The chain recombines TRBV7-8 with TRBJ2-3; the D gene is possibly TRBD2 (7 bases). Trimming removed 5 bases at V and 6 bases at J, with 18 bases between. Germline values: CDR1 SGHVS, CDR2 FQNEAQ. This CDR3 spans 15 amino acids. The CDR3 DNA follows: TGTGCCAGCAGCCACGGAGGGGGGCGGGGGGATACGCAGTATTTT. Translated, it gives CASSHGGGRGDTQYF.

The chain employs TRBV7-9 and TRBJ1-1; unclear D gene. The length of the CDR3 is 13 residues. The germline gives CDR1 SEHNR, CDR2 FQNEAQ (reference sequence). Trimming stripped 5 bases from V and 5 bases from J, with 12 bases between. CDR3 loop: CASSPPGRTEAFF. DNA for the CDR3: TGTGCCAGCAGCCCCCCCGGGAGGACTGAAGCTTTCTTT.

This chain uses TRBV29-1 with TRBJ1-1; TRBD1 is a possible D gene (6 bases). This CDR3 region has 13 residues. With 8 bases removed from V and 0 bases from J, the gap between germline ends came to 13 bases. Germline V gene sequence: CDR1 SQVTM, CDR2 ANQGSEA. The CDR3 loop is CSSDRTMNTEAFF. CDR3 in DNA: TGCAGCTCCGACAGGACGATGAACACTGAAGCTTTCTTT.

The genes are TRBV2 and TRBJ2-3; 10 nucleotides line up with TRBD2. Germline V gene data show CDR1 as SNHLY and CDR2 as FYNNEI. This CDR3 spans 16 amino acids. Trimming removed 4 bases from V and 6 bases from J; junction bases left unmatched: 10. CDR3 DNA sequence: TGTGCCAGCAGTGGACCCAGCGGGGGGGCAGGGGATACGCAGTATTTT. It codes for CASSGPSGGAGDTQYF.

The chain combines TRBV5-6 with TRBJ2-5, with 11 nucleotides matching TRBD2. The CDR3 is 15 amino acids. Germline V gene data show CDR1 as SGHDT and CDR2 as YYEEEE. V lost 5 bases to trimming and J lost 4 bases; unmatched junction nucleotides: 7. The DNA of the CDR3 is TGTGCCAGCAGTTTCACTCTAGCGGGGGGAGAGACCCAGTACTTC. This codes for CASSFTLAGGETQYF.

The CDR3 region has the DNA TGTGCCATCAGTGATTCTGGGACAGAGTACAATCAGCCCCAGCATTTT. As protein: CAISDSGTEYNQPQHF. The rearrangement links TRBV10-3 to TRBJ1-5; the match to TRBD1 covers 7 bases. Germline CDR1 is ENHRY and CDR2 is SYGVKD. J was trimmed by 3 bases and V by 3 bases; bases with no gene match: 8. The CDR3 has 16 amino acids.

This clone was observed once. This chain joins TRBV19 and TRBJ2-3; TRBD1 matches at 8 bases. V lost 5 bases and J lost 3; bases outside the gene matches: 10. Germline V gives CDR1 LNHDA, CDR2 SQIVND (reference sequence). This CDR3 comprises 16 residues. The CDR3 protein is CASSATGQGWTDTQYF. The DNA of the CDR3 is TGTGCCAGTAGTGCCACTGGACAGGGTTGGACAGATACGCAGTATTTT. Full variable domain (missing parts from reference TRBV19 and TRBJ2-3): DGGITQSPKYLFRKEGQNVTLSCEQNLNHDAMYWYRQDPGQGLRLIYYSQIVNDFQKGDIAEGYSVSREKKESFPLTVTSAQKNPTAFYLCASSATGQGWTDTQYFGPGTRLTVL.

The chain has TRBV9 and TRBJ1-3, with D maybe TRBD1 (6 bases). V dropped 3 bases and J dropped 1 base, with 11 bases sitting between them. The CDR3 length is 15 residues. Germline lookup yields CDR1 SGDLS and CDR2 YYNGEE. The chain's CDR3 is CASSGRGVSGNTIYF. In DNA, the CDR3 is TGTGCCAGCAGCGGCAGGGGAGTATCTGGAAACACCATATATTTT.

The rearrangement links TRBV5-1 to TRBJ1-2; 9 nucleotides line up with TRBD1. This CDR3 has 18 amino acids. The ends lost 4 bases at V and 4 bases at J; junction bases unmatched: 17. CDR1 is SGHRS and CDR2 is YFSETQ in the germline V gene. The CDR3 loop reads CASSPGQGARHGPYGYTF. The CDR3, as DNA: TGCGCCAGCAGCCCGGGACAGGGAGCGAGGCATGGACCCTATGGCTACACCTTC.